These 3 T cell receptor beta chains came from one sample sequenced in a study of T cell clonotyping in hematopoietic cell transplantation. The data were produced by immunoSEQ multiplex PCR, yet TCRdb's version contains in-frame clones alone and is incomplete. The data show 10,000 to 15,000 clones, 80% to 95% seen once. The source material was peripheral blood mononuclear cells. The source is a woman aged 45-65 years in good health. Some clones in this sample may be carry-over from other donors' samples.

The chain combines TRBV6-5 with TRBJ1-2; weak D call: TRBD1 (5 bases). CDR1 MNHEY and CDR2 SVGAGI come from the germline V gene. This CDR3 comprises 14 residues. Trimming left V 0 bases short and J 4 bases short, with 9 bases between. The DNA of the CDR3 is TGTGCCAGCAGTTACTCACCAGGGTTCTATGGCTACACCTTC. The encoded protein is CASSYSPGFYGYTF.

This chain connects TRBV5-6 to TRBJ2-1; perhaps TRBD1 as D (6 bases). CDR1 and CDR2 (germline): SGHDT, YYEEEE. Trimming cost V 2 bases and J 0 bases, with 9 bases left between them. The CDR3 covers 15 residues. The DNA for the CDR3 is TGTGCCAGCAGCTTAAAGGGGGTCTCCTACAATGAGCAGTTCTTC. It is translated as CASSLKGVSYNEQFF.

The chain is built from TRBV5-8 and TRBJ2-5; no definite D call. V was trimmed by 6 bases and J by 2 bases, leaving 11 bases between them. CDR3 length equals 13 residues. Germline CDR1 reads SGHTS; CDR2 reads YDEGEE. CDR3 bases: TGTGCCAGCACCTGGAGAGGTCAAGAGACCCAGTACTTC. This codes for CASTWRGQETQYF.